This TCR beta chain was sequenced in a study of shared clonotypes between healthy human individuals. As for the study in general: Aged between 18 and 49, the donors were a couple of women and three men.

TCRdb's table, derived via immunoSEQ multiplex PCR, lists solely in-frame clones and lacks some. The sample carries a few million clones, 90% to 95% recorded once. V gave up 1 base and J gave up 4 bases; unmatched junction bases: 2. CDR3 length: 15 residues. In germline, CDR1 is SGHTA, CDR2 FQGTGA. The V gene is TRBV7-3, the J gene TRBJ2-1; 9 bases line up with TRBD1. The receptor was isolated from a man younger than 35 in good health. Some clones in this sample may be carry-over from other donors' samples. Sequencing was carried out using naive CD4+ T cells from PBMCs. Stated subset: CD45RA+ positively selected. The CDR3 loop reads CASSLMGQGYNEQFF. The DNA of the CDR3 is TGTGCCAGCAGCTTAATGGGACAGGGTTACAATGAGCAGTTCTTC.